The 19 T cell receptor beta chains given below trace back to one sample, sequenced in a study of early T cells in non-severe SARS-CoV-2 infection. MiXCR, run by TCRdb on the 5' RACE reads, gives a single entry per CDR3 protein. The top ten hold 3.5% of the sample, which has 25,000 to 35,000 distinct CDR3 sequences, 5% to 5.5% seen once. Sequencing was done on a sample of whole blood. The source of these receptors is an adult who was a healthcare worker with PCR-confirmed SARS-CoV-2 infection or an uninfected control (not recorded which).

Notes on this clonotype: A much larger clonotype is one base distant, so this may be a read error. The J gene is TRBJ2-3, the V gene TRBV11-2; 9 nucleotides match TRBD2. CDR3 size: 15 residues. V trimming: 5 bases; J trimming: 8 bases; junction bases outside the gene matches: 11. From germline, CDR1 is SGHAT and CDR2 FQNNGV. CDR3 amino acids: CASSPLGTSMSTQYF. The CDR3 nucleotides are TGTGCCAGCAGCCCCCTGGGGACTAGCATGAGTACGCAGTATTTT.

This clonotype was recorded many times. CDR3 bases: TGTGCCAGCAGCCGGACTAGCCTTGAGCAGTTCTTC. Its translation is CASSRTSLEQFF. V gene TRBV3-1 combines with J gene TRBJ2-1; 8 positions agree with TRBD2. V shed 4 bases and J 9 bases; nucleotides not matched to a gene: 2. The CDR3 has 12 residues. The germline V gene encodes CDR1 LGHDT and CDR2 YNNKEL (reference sequence).

The sample holds many counts of this clonotype. The V and J genes are TRBV11-3 and TRBJ2-1, with unresolved D. CDR3 size: 13 residues. V lost 0 bases, J lost 9 bases, and 9 bases lay in between. In germline, CDR1 is SGHNT, CDR2 YENEEA. The CDR3 region is CASSLEYRSEQFF. The CDR3 nucleotides read TGTGCCAGCAGCTTAGAATACCGGAGTGAGCAGTTCTTC.

This clonotype was observed a few times. V gene TRBV2 combines with J gene TRBJ2-7; 9 bases match TRBD1. CDR1 SNHLY and CDR2 FYNNEI come from the germline V gene. V dropped 6 bases and J dropped 2; count of bases not matched to a gene: 8. The CDR3 consists of 15 residues. The CDR3 DNA is TGTGCCAGCAGGTACGTCCGGACAGGGGCCTACGAGCAGTACTTC. This sequence encodes CASRYVRTGAYEQYF.

This clonotype was found many times. The genes are TRBV20-1 and TRBJ2-1, with 8 bases identical to TRBD1. V was clipped by 3 bases and J by 7 bases; unmatched bases: 5. This CDR3 comprises 13 residues. Germline V gene lookup returns CDR1 DFQATT and CDR2 SNEGSKA (reference sequence). The CDR3 is CSARRTGNNEQFF. DNA of the CDR3: TGCAGTGCTAGGCGGACAGGGAATAATGAGCAGTTCTTC.

This clonotype was counted ten times or more. The chain has TRBV28 and TRBJ2-5; maybe TRBD2 (5 bases). V was shortened by 5 bases and J by 4 bases, with 8 bases between the two germline ends. The germline gives CDR1 MDHEN, CDR2 SYDVKM. The CDR3 loop spans 12 amino acids. The CDR3 loop reads CASSRGLETQYF. CDR3 DNA sequence: TGTGCCAGCAGTAGAGGGTTAGAGACCCAGTACTTC. The variable domain in full, completed from reference TRBV28 and TRBJ2-5, reads DVKVTQSSRYLVKRTGEKVFLECVQDMDHENMFWYRQDPGLGLRLIYFSYDVKMKEKGDIPEGYSVSREKKERFSLILESASTNQTSMYLCASSRGLETQYFGPGTRLLVL.

This clonotype came up many times. V and J are TRBV24-1 and TRBJ2-5; TRBD2 aligns across 8 bases. Looked up from germline, CDR1 is KGHDR and CDR2 is SFDVKD. V shed 9 bases, J shed 5 bases, and the junction held 7 bases outside the gene matches. The CDR3 runs 13 residues. CDR3 sequence: CATQAGELETQYF. The CDR3 DNA is TGTGCCACCCAAGCGGGAGAGCTTGAGACCCAGTACTTC.

The rearrangement joins TRBV12-3 or TRBV12-4 to TRBJ2-7, with D perhaps matching TRBD1 (5 bases). V shed 4 bases and J shed 0 bases, with 10 bases lying between them. The CDR3 totals 14 residues. The CDR3 region is CASSSPTVSYEQYF. The CDR3 DNA reads as TGTGCCAGCAGTTCGCCGACAGTCTCCTACGAGCAGTACTTC.

Many counts were recorded for this clonotype. This chain connects TRBV18 to TRBJ2-1; the match to TRBD1 covers 8 bases. The germline CDR1 and CDR2 sequences are KGHSH and LQKENI. Losses at the gene ends were 0 bases for V and 3 bases for J; bases not matched to a gene: 1. The CDR3 covers 15 residues. CDR3 nucleotide sequence: TGTGCCAGCTCACCACCGGGACAGGTCTACAATGAGCAGTTCTTC. Its translation: CASSPPGQVYNEQFF.

This clonotype appeared a few times. The rearrangement joins TRBV7-6 to TRBJ2-1, with D possibly matching TRBD2 (5 bases). The ends were cut back, 4 bases at V and 6 bases at J, with 16 bases in the middle. The V gene's germline CDR1 is SGHVS and CDR2 FNYEAQ. The CDR3 consists of 15 residues. CDR3 coding DNA: TGTGCCAGCAGCTCGAGGGCGGTGGGAAGCAATGAGCAGTTCTTC. It translates to CASSSRAVGSNEQFF.

This clonotype was found a few times. The rearrangement uses TRBV6-6 and TRBJ1-1; D gene uncertain. Per germline, CDR1 MNHNY and CDR2 SVGAGI (reference sequence). CDR3 length equals 13 residues. The V gene lost 8 bases and the J gene lost 1 base, with 11 bases spanning the gap. The CDR3 loop is CASSRRANTEAFF. The CDR3, as DNA: TGTGCCAGCTCTAGGAGGGCGAACACTGAAGCTTTCTTT.

The chain recombines TRBV12-3 or TRBV12-4 with TRBJ2-7; D not certain. Trimming cost V 6 bases and J 5 bases, with 17 bases left between them. This CDR3 is 14 amino acids long. CDR3 residues: CASSLRRDGDEQYF. The CDR3 nucleotides read TGTGCCAGCAGCCTACGGAGAGACGGCGACGAGCAGTACTTC.

This chain joins TRBV4-3 and TRBJ2-3; no clear D. CDR1 is LGHNA, CDR2 YSLEER, per germline. The V end lost 3 bases, the J end lost 4 bases, and 17 bases lay between the germline ends. This CDR3 region has 16 residues. This CDR3 is CASSQSDNLVPDTQYF. DNA for the CDR3: TGCGCCAGCAGCCAGTCAGACAACTTGGTTCCAGATACGCAGTATTTT.

The chain couples TRBV18 to TRBJ1-1, with TRBD1 identical over 8 bases. V lost 4 bases and J lost 3; bases outside the gene matches: 4. This CDR3 spans 14 amino acids. CDR1 and CDR2 from the germline V gene are KGHSH and LQKENI. DNA of the CDR3: TGTGCCAGCTCACGACAGGGGATGGACACTGAAGCTTTCTTT. Amino acids: CASSRQGMDTEAFF.

This clonotype appeared many times. This chain connects TRBV5-1 to TRBJ2-2, with a possible D match to TRBD1 (6 bases). V gave up 4 bases and J gave up 2 bases, with 15 bases separating them. This CDR3 has 16 residues. Germline V CDR1 and CDR2: SGHRS, YFSETQ. The CDR3 nucleotides are TGCGCCAGCAGCGGACCGGGACATCTTAACACCGGGGAGCTGTTTTTT. It specifies CASSGPGHLNTGELFF.

V gene TRBV7-2 combines with J gene TRBJ1-2; D is uncertain. This CDR3 is 12 amino acids long. Between the trimmed V and J ends, which lost 0 bases and 7 bases, there was a span of 6 bases. CDR1 SGHTA and CDR2 FQGNSA come from the germline V gene. Here the CDR3 reads CASSLAGGGYTF. The CDR3 coding sequence is TGTGCCAGCAGCTTAGCGGGAGGTGGCTACACCTTC.

This clonotype has a handful of counts. Mismatch with germline at one junction end may stem from a read error. The chain is built from TRBV15 and TRBJ2-4; D is possibly TRBD2 (6 bases). This CDR3 is built from 13 residues. Germline lookup yields CDR1 LNHNV and CDR2 YYDKDF (reference sequence). CDR3 amino acids: CATSRDPQDRGDF. Written as DNA, the CDR3 is TGTGCCACCAGCAGAGACCCCCAGGACCGCGGGGACTTC.

This clonotype was seen more than once but under ten times. The rearrangement links TRBV5-1 to TRBJ1-5; possibly TRBD1 for D (5 bases). Germline V gives CDR1 SGHRS, CDR2 YFSETQ. Trimming took off 2 bases at V and 2 bases at J, with 11 bases between the two ends. The CDR3 sequence is 15 residues long. The CDR3, as DNA: TGCGCCAGCAGCTTTACGCCGGGGGGCAATCAGCCCCAGCATTTT. Translation gives CASSFTPGGNQPQHF.

This clonotype was seen at least ten times. The gene calls are TRBV27 and TRBJ1-1; D remains unclear. CDR1 and CDR2 (germline): MNHEY, SMNVEV (reference sequence). V was clipped by 5 bases and J by 3 bases, with 10 bases between them. The length of the CDR3 is 13 residues. CDR3 bases: TGTGCCAGCAGTAGAAAAAGATACACTGAAGCTTTCTTT. As protein: CASSRKRYTEAFF.